This is a list of T cell receptor beta chains from one sample in a study of T cell responses to AZD1222 COVID-19 vaccine. Data came from immunoSEQ multiplex PCR; TCRdb stores just in-frame clones and leaves some out. The sample has roughly 100,000 clones; approximately 90% are singletons. Here the sequenced sample was peripheral blood, taken on day 0 of AZD1222 vaccination. The receptor source for this set is an adult in good health. CDR3s include the opening cysteine and the closing phenylalanine or tryptophan. The D gene is left open where the match is weak. Expanded clones are given a class, and other clones once, few, many or no size at all.

V gene	D gene	J gene	clone size	CDR3 protein	CDR3 DNA
TRBV9	NA	TRBJ1-1	NA	CASSVGTVGTEAFF	TGTGCCAGCAGCGTCGGCACGGTTGGCACTGAAGCTTTCTTT
TRBV3-1/TRBV3-2	NA	TRBJ2-7	NA	CASSQAPLFGTISYEQYF	TGTGCCAGCAGCCAAGCCCCCCTGTTTGGAACCATCTCCTACGAGCAGTACTTC
TRBV5-1	NA	TRBJ2-1	NA	CASSLGGDEQFF	TGCGCCAGCAGCCTTGGGGGAGATGAGCAGTTCTTC
TRBV6-1	TRBD1	TRBJ2-5	NA	CASSERPQGARETQYF	TGTGCCAGCAGTGAACGCCCACAGGGGGCGAGAGAGACCCAGTACTTC
TRBV9	NA	TRBJ2-3	few	CASSAGSPGDTQYF	TGTGCCAGCAGCGCGGGCTCACCGGGAGATACGCAGTATTTT
TRBV7-8	NA	TRBJ2-7	once	CASSLRGRLYEQYF	TGTGCCAGCAGCTTAAGGGGGAGGTTGTACGAGCAGTACTTC
TRBV28	NA	TRBJ2-5	NA	CASSTSGPKGTQYF	TGTGCCAGCAGTACCTCGGGACCTAAAGGGACCCAGTACTTC
TRBV5-1	NA	TRBJ2-1	NA	CASSLIGGGSTQPNYNEQFF	TGCGCCAGCAGCCTGATTGGTGGTGGCTCAACGCAGCCTAACTACAATGAGCAGTTCTTC
TRBV7-9	NA	TRBJ2-6	NA	CASSLWISGANVLTF	TGTGCCAGCAGCTTATGGATCTCTGGGGCCAACGTCCTGACTTTC
TRBV5-6	NA	TRBJ2-3	few	CASSLALRINTDTQYF	TGTGCCAGCAGCTTGGCCTTAAGAATCAACACAGATACGCAGTATTTT
TRBV2	NA	TRBJ1-6	NA	CAAAEGDGYNSPLHF	TGTGCCGCCGCAGAGGGGGACGGCTATAATTCACCCCTCCACTTT
TRBV30	NA	TRBJ1-1	NA	CAWSVATNTEAFF	TGTGCCTGGAGTGTTGCGACGAACACTGAAGCTTTCTTT
TRBV5-1	NA	TRBJ1-2	NA	CASSSPDTPGGYTF	TGCGCCAGCAGCTCACCAGACACCCCGGGCGGCTACACCTTC
TRBV28	TRBD2	TRBJ2-1	NA	CASTYTGTSELEQFF	TGTGCCAGCACGTATACCGGGACTAGCGAACTCGAGCAGTTCTTC
TRBV27	TRBD2	TRBJ2-5	once	CASRTYSGTETQYF	TGTGCCAGCAGGACCTATAGCGGGACAGAGACCCAGTACTTC
TRBV3-1/TRBV3-2	TRBD2	TRBJ2-1	once	CASSQDGLAGPNEQFF	TGTGCCAGCAGCCAAGACGGACTAGCGGGCCCCAATGAGCAGTTCTTC
TRBV6-5	TRBD1	TRBJ2-2	NA	CASRTGGNTGELFF	TGTGCCAGCAGGACAGGGGGAAATACCGGGGAGCTGTTTTTT
TRBV15	TRBD1	TRBJ2-7	NA	CATSARTGVNEQYF	TGTGCCACCAGCGCTAGGACAGGGGTGAACGAGCAGTACTTC
TRBV29-1	NA	TRBJ2-1	NA	CSVDRIGDEQFF	TGCAGCGTTGATAGAATAGGGGATGAGCAGTTCTTC
TRBV27	TRBD1	TRBJ1-4	NA	CASKRQGEYEKLFF	TGTGCCAGCAAAAGACAGGGCGAGTATGAAAAACTGTTTTTT
TRBV28	TRBD1	TRBJ1-1	few	CASSSGTGSTEAFF	TGTGCCAGCAGTTCGGGGACAGGGTCCACTGAAGCTTTCTTT
TRBV30	NA	TRBJ1-5	few	CAWSTPLGPQHF	TGTGCCTGGAGTACCCCGCTGGGGCCCCAGCATTTT
TRBV19	TRBD2	TRBJ2-7	NA	CASRTSGSYEQYF	TGTGCCAGTAGGACTAGCGGCTCCTACGAGCAGTACTTC
TRBV10-1	TRBD1	TRBJ2-7	NA	CASSEPRTGGHYEQYF	TGCGCCAGCAGTGAGCCCCGGACAGGGGGCCACTACGAGCAGTACTTC
TRBV19	TRBD1	TRBJ1-5	NA	CASRGQVGSNQPQHF	TGTGCCAGTAGGGGACAGGTAGGGAGCAATCAGCCCCAGCATTTT
TRBV7-3	TRBD2	TRBJ2-3	NA	CASSSKASGITDTQYF	TGTGCCAGCAGCTCGAAAGCTAGCGGAATCACAGATACGCAGTATTTT
TRBV12-3/TRBV12-4	TRBD1	TRBJ2-3	NA	CASRPTGATQYF	TGTGCCAGCAGGCCGACAGGGGCTACGCAGTATTTT
TRBV6-5	TRBD2	TRBJ2-7	NA	CASSYYAGGPYEQYF	TGTGCCAGCAGTTATTATGCGGGAGGGCCGTACGAGCAGTACTTC
TRBV7-3	NA	TRBJ2-1	NA	CASSPSLGPMRIYEQFF	TGTGCCAGCAGCCCATCACTAGGTCCCATGCGTATCTATGAGCAGTTCTTC
TRBV5-8	NA	TRBJ1-2	few	CASSQWHGYTF	TGTGCCAGCAGCCAATGGCACGGCTACACCTTC
TRBV5-1	TRBD2	TRBJ2-3	NA	CASSKPTGTSGSAATDTQYF	TGCGCCAGCAGTAAACCTACCGGGACTAGCGGGAGCGCAGCAACAGATACGCAGTATTTT
TRBV28	NA	TRBJ2-7	NA	CASSLLGNSYEQYF	TGTGCCAGCAGTTTACTAGGAAACTCCTACGAGCAGTACTTC
TRBV27	NA	TRBJ2-7	NA	CASRQDYSYEQYF	TGTGCCAGCCGACAGGACTACTCCTACGAGCAGTACTTC
TRBV18	NA	TRBJ1-1	NA	CASSPRAPNTEAFF	TGTGCCAGCTCACCACGGGCCCCGAACACTGAAGCTTTCTTT
TRBV5-4	NA	TRBJ2-6	NA	CASSPQSSSGANVLTF	TGTGCCAGCAGCCCCCAAAGTTCCTCTGGGGCCAACGTCCTGACTTTC
TRBV9	TRBD2	TRBJ2-6	NA	CASSLERVAGSVGANVLTF	TGTGCCAGCAGCCTAGAAAGAGTAGCGGGATCAGTTGGGGCCAACGTCCTGACTTTC
TRBV5-4	NA	TRBJ2-1	once	CASSAGLPSSYNEQFF	TGTGCCAGCAGCGCCGGGCTACCCAGCTCCTACAATGAGCAGTTCTTC
TRBV6-2/TRBV6-3	TRBD2	TRBJ2-3	NA	CASSWSSTGLAGIDTQYF	TGTGCCAGCAGTTGGTCATCAACAGGACTAGCGGGAATTGATACGCAGTATTTT
TRBV5-5	NA	TRBJ2-7	NA	CASSLPQAYEQYF	TGTGCCAGCAGCCTTCCCCAGGCCTACGAGCAGTACTTC
TRBV7-2	NA	TRBJ1-4	once	CASSLGVEKLFF	TGTGCCAGCAGCTTAGGGGTGGAAAAACTGTTTTTT
TRBV7-3	TRBD2	TRBJ2-1	once	CASSSSGEEQFF	TGTGCCAGCAGCAGTAGCGGGGAAGAGCAGTTCTTC
TRBV5-1	TRBD1	TRBJ1-3	NA	CASSQGGGNTIYF	TGCGCCAGCAGCCAGGGGGGCGGAAACACCATATATTTT
TRBV19	TRBD1	TRBJ1-5	NA	CASSETGGFQPQHF	TGTGCCAGTAGCGAGACAGGGGGCTTTCAGCCCCAGCATTTT
TRBV5-1	TRBD1	TRBJ2-7	NA	CASSQTGQGRYEQYF	TGCGCCAGCAGCCAAACGGGACAGGGCCGTTACGAGCAGTACTTC
TRBV5-1	NA	TRBJ2-5	NA	CASSPTQVGETQYF	TGCGCCAGCAGCCCCACGCAGGTTGGGGAGACCCAGTACTTC
TRBV5-1	NA	TRBJ1-1	NA	CASSTLVGDTEAFF	TGCGCCAGCAGCACCCTGGTAGGGGACACTGAAGCTTTCTTT
TRBV28	NA	TRBJ1-4	NA	CASSPPGPRREKLFF	TGTGCCAGCAGTCCGCCCGGGCCGCGACGTGAAAAACTGTTTTTT
TRBV28	NA	TRBJ1-4	NA	CASSFERLGSSSATNEKLFF	TGTGCCAGCAGTTTTGAGCGTTTGGGCAGTTCTTCTGCAACTAATGAAAAACTGTTTTTT